These 14 T cell receptor beta chains share one sample of origin, sequenced in a study of post-analysis software for immune sequencing data. General study points: Controls had lower frequencies than patients of about 5 TRBV segments, which included TRBV5-6, TRBV5-1 and TRBV20-1.

These TCRs are of unknown antigen specificity. Built from TCR beta cDNA, the libraries had unique molecular identifiers in them. One entry per CDR3 protein, called by TCRdb with MiXCR from the PCR reads. The sample records roughly 620,000 distinct CDR3 sequences, roughly 46% being singletons. Input material: blood. Source of these receptors: a girl aged 5-17 years with multiple sclerosis.

The V call is TRBV4-1, the J call TRBJ2-7; 10 bases agree with TRBD2. The germline V gene encodes CDR1 MGHRA and CDR2 YSYEKL. CDR3 size: 15 residues. Trimming took 0 bases from V and 6 from J; bases not matched to a gene: 5. CDR3 sequence reads: CASSQDSSGSAEQYF. CDR3 in DNA: TGCGCCAGCAGCCAAGATTCTAGCGGGAGCGCCGAGCAGTACTTC.

This clonotype was seen more than once but under ten times. V gene TRBV6-4 combines with J gene TRBJ2-1; 10 nucleotides align to TRBD2. V lost 0 bases, J lost 7 bases, and 6 bases stayed unmatched. The CDR3 spans 16 residues. CDR1 and CDR2 from the germline V gene are MRHNA and SNTAGT. CDR3 in amino acids: CASSDSSGRALNEQFF. For the CDR3, the DNA is TGTGCCAGCAGTGACTCGAGCGGGAGGGCCCTAAATGAGCAGTTCTTC.

This clonotype was seen just once. V and J are TRBV24-1 and TRBJ2-3; 7 bases map to TRBD1. V trimming: 9 bases; J trimming: 6 bases; junction bases outside the gene matches: 8. CDR3 length: 13 residues. Germline CDR1 is KGHDR and CDR2 is SFDVKD. The CDR3 region has the DNA TGTGCCACCGGGGACAGCGGATATGATACGCAGTATTTT. Encoded protein: CATGDSGYDTQYF.

The table lists this clonotype with many counts. The V call is TRBV20-1, the J call TRBJ2-1, with 12 bases fitting TRBD2. Germline CDR1 is DFQATT and CDR2 is SNEGSKA (reference sequence). After removal of 5 bases from V and 4 bases from J, the junction contained 6 bases not matched to a gene. This CDR3 region has 15 residues. CDR3 coding DNA: TGCAGTGCTCATACTGGACTAGCGGGGTACAATGAGCAGTTCTTC. Protein product: CSAHTGLAGYNEQFF.

This rearrangement joins TRBV12-3 or TRBV12-4 to TRBJ1-2; 9 positions agree with TRBD1. The CDR3 has 15 amino acids. V shed 6 bases, J shed 6 bases, and the junction held 11 bases outside the gene matches. In DNA, the CDR3 is TGTGCCAGCAGCTCGACGACCGGGACAGGGCATGGCTACACCTTC. Translated: CASSSTTGTGHGYTF.

This clonotype has only a few counts. The V call is TRBV28, the J call TRBJ2-5; no clear D. Germline lookup yields CDR1 MDHEN and CDR2 SYDVKM. This CDR3 has 18 residues. V shed 2 bases and J shed 4 bases, with 23 bases lying between them. CDR3 loop: CASSLIADPRRVSETQYF. CDR3 coding DNA: TGTGCCAGCAGTTTAATAGCCGATCCTAGACGGGTATCAGAGACCCAGTACTTC.

Comment on this clonotype: The CDR3 end shows no conserved phenylalanine or tryptophan, and so a read error is likely. V gene TRBV5-5 combines with J gene TRBJ2-5; no reliable D call. V shed 2 bases and J shed 2 bases, with 13 bases lying between them. CDR1 and CDR2 from the germline V gene are SGHKS and YYEKEE (reference sequence). This CDR3 contains 15 residues. CDR3 nucleotide sequence: TGTGCCAGCAGCTTCCTGACATCTACTCAAGAGACCCAGTACGTC. It encodes CASSFLTSTQETQYV.

The CDR3 region is CASSSSANEQYF. The CDR3 nucleotides read TGTGCCAGCTCGTCATCAGCGAACGAGCAGTACTTC. V gene TRBV18 combines with J gene TRBJ2-7, with D unclear. The CDR3 consists of 12 residues. Germline CDR1 and CDR2: KGHSH and LQKENI. V was clipped by 6 bases and J by 5 bases, with 11 bases between them.

The CDR3 loop is CASRASGAGEQYF. The CDR3, as DNA: TGTGCCAGCAGAGCCAGCGGGGCGGGAGAGCAGTACTTC. This sequence joins TRBV12-3 or TRBV12-4 and TRBJ2-7; 7 positions agree with TRBD2. CDR3 length equals 13 residues. With 6 bases clipped from V and 7 bases from J, the junction kept 9 bases outside the gene matches.

Regarding this clonotype: The junction shows a germline mismatch at one end, possibly a read error. The chain joins TRBV12-3 or TRBV12-4 to TRBJ2-5; D possibly uses TRBD1 or TRBD2 (6 bases each). The CDR3 contains 15 residues. CDR3 in DNA: TGTGCTAGCACTCGGGGGCGGGGAGGTCAAGAGACCCAGTACTTC. Amino acids: CASTRGRGGQETQYF.

There are a few counts of this clonotype. The rearrangement uses TRBV10-3 and TRBJ1-4; no clear D gene. This CDR3 has 11 amino acids. V gave up 3 bases and J gave up 8 bases, with 4 bases separating them. Germline values: CDR1 ENHRY, CDR2 SYGVKD. The CDR3 nucleotides are TGTGCCATCAGTGACGGGGAAAAACTGTTTTTT. The encoded protein is CAISDGEKLFF.

The chain links TRBV24-1 to TRBJ2-3; D gene ambiguous. The CDR3 is made up of 13 amino acids. The V and J ends lost 2 bases and 4 bases respectively, with 6 bases between them. CDR1 KGHDR and CDR2 SFDVKD come from the germline V gene. The CDR3 DNA sequence: TGTGCCACCAGTGATTCGCTCGCAGATACGCAGTATTTT. Residues: CATSDSLADTQYF.

The chain has TRBV10-3 and TRBJ2-5; D ambiguous. Between the trimmed V and J ends, which lost 1 base and 2 bases, there was a span of 8 bases. The CDR3 length is 14 residues. Germline V CDR1 and CDR2: ENHRY, SYGVKD. CDR3 DNA: TGTGCCATCAGTGAGTTAGGACCTCAAGAGACCCAGTACTTC. It codes for CAISELGPQETQYF.

This clonotype has only a few counts. This chain connects TRBV6-1 to TRBJ1-2; D may be TRBD1 (5 bases). This CDR3 contains 14 residues. Per the germline V gene, CDR1 is MNHNS and CDR2 is SASEGT. V was shortened by 1 base and J by 2 bases, with 8 bases between the two germline ends. The CDR3 spells CASSEDRPNYGYTF. Here the CDR3 DNA reads TGTGCCAGCAGTGAAGACAGGCCGAACTATGGCTACACCTTC.